This T cell receptor (beta chain) is from a study of brain T cells in children with intractable seizures. Study outcomes and limitations: HCMV serostatus was not known, and viral specificity came from CDR3 similarity only. Clones missing pre-surgery may reflect undersampling of that blood sample.

The CDR3 extends over 13 amino acids. With V trimmed by 3 bases and J by 2 bases, 2 bases remained unmatched. The germline gives CDR1 SGHRS, CDR2 YFSETQ. The repertoire was sequenced with immunoSEQ multiplex PCR; TCRdb's copy has only in-frame clones and lacks some. This sample has under 150,000 clones, with around 94% found just once. Comment on this clone: Its antigen is undetermined.

Surgery cases with the highest brain T cell transcript signatures were chosen for sequencing. Pre-surgery treatment included at least one anti-epileptic drug. The chain links TRBV5-1 to TRBJ2-7; 7 bases fit TRBD2. This specimen was peripheral blood, taken at surgery. The sequence was collected from a boy in the first two years of life with hemimegalencephaly and intractable seizures. CDR3 region: CASSWGGPYEQYF. For the CDR3, the DNA is TGCGCCAGCAGCTGGGGGGGTCCCTACGAGCAGTACTTC. Full variable domain (missing parts from reference TRBV5-1 and TRBJ2-7): KAGVTQTPRYLIKTRGQQVTLSCSPISGHRSVSWYQQTPGQGLQFLFEYFSETQRNKGNFPGRFSGRQFSNSRSEMNVSTLELGDSALYLCASSWGGPYEQYFGPGTRLTVT.